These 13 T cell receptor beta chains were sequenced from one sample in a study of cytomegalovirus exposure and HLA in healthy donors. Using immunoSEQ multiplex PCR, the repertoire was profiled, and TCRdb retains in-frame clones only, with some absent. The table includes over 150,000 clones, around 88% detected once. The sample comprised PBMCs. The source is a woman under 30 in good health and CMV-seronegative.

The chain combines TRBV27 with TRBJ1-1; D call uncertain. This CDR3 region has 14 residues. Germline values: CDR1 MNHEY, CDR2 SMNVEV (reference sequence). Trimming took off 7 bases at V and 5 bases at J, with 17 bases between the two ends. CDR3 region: CASTVTTGWTEAFF. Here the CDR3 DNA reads TGTGCCAGCACCGTCACTACCGGGTGGACTGAAGCTTTCTTT.

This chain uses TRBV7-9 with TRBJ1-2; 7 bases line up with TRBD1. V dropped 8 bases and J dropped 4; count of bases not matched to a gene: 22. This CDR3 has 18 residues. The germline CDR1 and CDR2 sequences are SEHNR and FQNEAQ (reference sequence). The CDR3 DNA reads TGTGCCAGCTCCATCAAGCCCACCGGGACAGCGTCGAGCTATGGCTACACCTTC. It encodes CASSIKPTGTASSYGYTF.

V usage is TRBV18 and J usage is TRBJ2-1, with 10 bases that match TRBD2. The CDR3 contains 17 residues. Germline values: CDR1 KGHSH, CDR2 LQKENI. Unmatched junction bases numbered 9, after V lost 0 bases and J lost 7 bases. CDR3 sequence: CASSPPINLAGANEQFF. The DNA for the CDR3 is TGTGCCAGCTCACCACCAATAAACCTAGCGGGAGCTAATGAGCAGTTCTTC.

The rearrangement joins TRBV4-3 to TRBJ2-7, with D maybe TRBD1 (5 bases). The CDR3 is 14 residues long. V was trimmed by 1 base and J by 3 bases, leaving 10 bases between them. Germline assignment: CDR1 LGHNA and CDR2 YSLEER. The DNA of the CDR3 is TGCGCCAGCAGCCAAGTTAGGGGCGGCTACGAGCAGTACTTC. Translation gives CASSQVRGGYEQYF.

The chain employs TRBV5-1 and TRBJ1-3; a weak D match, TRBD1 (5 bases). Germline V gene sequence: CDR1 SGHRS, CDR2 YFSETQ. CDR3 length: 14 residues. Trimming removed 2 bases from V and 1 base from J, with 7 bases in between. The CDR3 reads CASSFDSSGNTIYF. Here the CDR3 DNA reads TGCGCCAGCAGCTTTGACAGTTCTGGAAACACCATATATTTT.

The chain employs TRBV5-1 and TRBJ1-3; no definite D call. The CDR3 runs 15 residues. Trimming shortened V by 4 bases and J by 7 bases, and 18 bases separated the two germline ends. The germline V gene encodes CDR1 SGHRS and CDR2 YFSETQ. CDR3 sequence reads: CASSVMGLSGNTIYF. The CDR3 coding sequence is TGCGCCAGCAGCGTTATGGGTCTCTCCGGGAACACCATATATTTT.

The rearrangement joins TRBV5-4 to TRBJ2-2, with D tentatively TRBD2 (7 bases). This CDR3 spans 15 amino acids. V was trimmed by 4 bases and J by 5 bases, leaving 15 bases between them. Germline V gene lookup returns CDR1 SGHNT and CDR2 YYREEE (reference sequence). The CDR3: CASSEGGAGTGELFF. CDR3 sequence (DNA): TGTGCCAGCAGCGAGGGGGGAGCGGGGACCGGGGAGCTGTTTTTT. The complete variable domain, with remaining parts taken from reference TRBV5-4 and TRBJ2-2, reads ETGVTQSPTHLIKTRGQQVTLRCSSQSGHNTVSWYQQALGQGPQFIFQYYREEENGRGNFPPRFSGLQFPNYSSELNVNALELDDSALYLCASSEGGAGTGELFFGEGSRLTVL.

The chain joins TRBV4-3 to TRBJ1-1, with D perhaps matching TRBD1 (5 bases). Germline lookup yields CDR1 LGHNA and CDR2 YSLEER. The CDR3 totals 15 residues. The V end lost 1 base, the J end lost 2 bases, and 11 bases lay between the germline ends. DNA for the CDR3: TGCGCCAGCAGCCAAGGCCTTGGGACTAACACTGAAGCTTTCTTT. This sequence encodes CASSQGLGTNTEAFF.

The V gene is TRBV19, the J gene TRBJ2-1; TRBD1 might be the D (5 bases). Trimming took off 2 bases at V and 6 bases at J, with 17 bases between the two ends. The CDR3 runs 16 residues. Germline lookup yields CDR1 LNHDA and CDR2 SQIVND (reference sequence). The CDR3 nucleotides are TGTGCCAGTAGTATATGGCAGGGAAGGGTTATCAATGAGCAGTTCTTC. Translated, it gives CASSIWQGRVINEQFF.

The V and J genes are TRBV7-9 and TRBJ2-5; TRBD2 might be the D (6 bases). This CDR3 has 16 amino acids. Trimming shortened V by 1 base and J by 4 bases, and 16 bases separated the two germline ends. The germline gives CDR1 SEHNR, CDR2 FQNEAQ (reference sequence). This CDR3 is CASSLDVTGVGETQYF. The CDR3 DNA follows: TGTGCCAGCAGCTTAGACGTCACGGGGGTGGGAGAGACCCAGTACTTC.

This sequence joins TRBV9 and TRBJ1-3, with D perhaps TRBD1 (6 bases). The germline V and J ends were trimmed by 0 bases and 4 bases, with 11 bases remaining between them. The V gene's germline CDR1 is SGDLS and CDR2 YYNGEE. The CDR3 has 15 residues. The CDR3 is CASSVGGQGGNTIYF. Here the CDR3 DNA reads TGTGCCAGCAGCGTAGGGGGGCAGGGCGGAAACACCATATATTTT.

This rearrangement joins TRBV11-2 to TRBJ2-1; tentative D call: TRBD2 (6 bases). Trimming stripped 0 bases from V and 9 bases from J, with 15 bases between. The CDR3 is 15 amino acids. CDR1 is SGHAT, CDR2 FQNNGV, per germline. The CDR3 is CASSLEGQGGVEQFF. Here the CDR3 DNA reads TGTGCCAGCAGCTTAGAAGGACAAGGAGGGGTTGAGCAGTTCTTC.

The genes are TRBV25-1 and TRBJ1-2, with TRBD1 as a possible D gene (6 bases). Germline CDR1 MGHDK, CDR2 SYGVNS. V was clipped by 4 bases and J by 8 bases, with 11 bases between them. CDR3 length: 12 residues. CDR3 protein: CASSGTGRGYTF. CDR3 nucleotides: TGTGCCAGCAGTGGAACAGGGAGAGGCTACACCTTC.